A single sample gave rise to the 28 T cell receptor beta chains below, sequenced in a study of T cells after yellow fever vaccination. MiXCR, run by TCRdb on the 5' RACE reads, gives a single entry per CDR3 protein. The sample carries some 110,000 distinct CDR3 sequences, about 6.8% recorded once. The sequences come from CD4+ T cells sorted from PBMCs, collected 35 to 50 days after the first yellow fever vaccination. The receptor source for this set is a man aged 18 to 29 who received the YFV17D yellow fever vaccine.

This clonotype has at least ten counts. This chain uses TRBV11-2 with TRBJ1-2; unclear D gene. This CDR3 has 13 amino acids. Germline V CDR1 and CDR2: SGHAT, FQNNGV. Trimming pared 3 bases from V and 4 bases from J, leaving 9 bases between. The DNA for the CDR3 is TGTGCCAGCAGCTTCTCCCAGTTCTATGGCTACACCTTC. As protein: CASSFSQFYGYTF.

Ten or more counts support this clonotype. The chain links TRBV24-1 to TRBJ2-3, with D possibly being TRBD2 (5 bases). The germline V gene has CDR1 KGHDR and CDR2 SFDVKD. Deletions cut 7 bases from V and 4 bases from J, with 8 bases between. This CDR3 spans 12 amino acids. The CDR3 nucleotides are TGTGCCACCAGCGAGGGTCCAGATACGCAGTATTTT. Translation: CATSEGPDTQYF.

This clonotype was found many times. The V call is TRBV9, the J call TRBJ2-1, with D maybe TRBD2 (5 bases). The CDR3 extends over 14 amino acids. Germline values: CDR1 SGDLS, CDR2 YYNGEE. V was pared by 3 bases and J by 3 bases, with 10 bases between. DNA for the CDR3: TGTGCCAGCAGCGAGGACTTCCTCTACAATGAGCAGTTCTTC. Translating it yields CASSEDFLYNEQFF.

The chain links TRBV18 to TRBJ2-7; 7 positions agree with TRBD1. The CDR3 extends over 13 amino acids. Germline V gene data show CDR1 as KGHSH and CDR2 as LQKENI. V dropped 8 bases and J dropped 2; count of bases not matched to a gene: 6. The CDR3 loop is CASAGTETYEQYF. DNA of the CDR3: TGTGCCAGCGCCGGGACAGAAACCTACGAGCAGTACTTC.

This clonotype occurred many times. The chain has TRBV14 and TRBJ2-3; 7 bases map to TRBD1. The V and J ends lost 1 base and 2 bases, in that order; junction bases with no gene match: 12. Germline V gene sequence: CDR1 SGHDN, CDR2 FVKESK. The CDR3 is made up of 18 amino acids. The CDR3 loop reads CASSQVTPGRGYTDTQYF. CDR3 DNA: TGTGCCAGCAGCCAAGTAACCCCTGGCAGGGGGTACACAGATACGCAGTATTTT.

This clonotype was recorded many times. The rearrangement uses TRBV7-2 and TRBJ2-1, with D maybe TRBD1 (6 bases). Trimming removed 5 bases from V and 7 bases from J, with 9 bases in between. The CDR3 is 12 residues long. Germline V lookup: CDR1 SGHTA, CDR2 FQGNSA. The CDR3 region has the DNA TGTGCCAGCAGCCTACAGGGAAATGAGCAGTTCTTC. Protein product: CASSLQGNEQFF.

This clonotype was counted at least ten times. V gene TRBV29-1 combines with J gene TRBJ2-2; 7 bases fit TRBD2. This CDR3 contains 13 residues. The V and J ends lost 7 bases and 3 bases, in that order; junction bases with no gene match: 5. Germline CDR1 and CDR2: SQVTM and ANQGSEA. The CDR3 sequence is CSGSGRHTGELFF. The CDR3 DNA is TGCAGCGGTAGCGGGCGGCACACCGGGGAGCTGTTTTTT.

On this clonotype: With a much larger clone just one base away, this may be a read error. V gene TRBV5-1 combines with J gene TRBJ2-1, with D possibly matching TRBD1 (5 bases). From germline, CDR1 is SGHRS and CDR2 YFSETQ. CDR3 length: 15 residues. CDR3 protein: CASSSDTSSCNEQFF. DNA of the CDR3: TGCGCCAGCAGCTCGGACACCAGCTCCTGCAATGAGCAGTTCTTC.

Regarding this clonotype: A much more abundant neighbour one base away suggests this may be a read error. V and J are TRBV4-3 and TRBJ2-5; the match to TRBD2 covers 14 bases. The CDR3 is 18 residues long. Germline V gene data show CDR1 as LGHNA and CDR2 as YSLEER. Trimming took 0 bases from V and 8 from J; bases not matched to a gene: 11. The CDR3 coding sequence is TGCGCCAGCAGCCAAGACCACTACGGGACTAGCGGGGGAGACACCCAGTACTTC. Translation gives CASSQDHYGTSGGDTQYF.

This clonotype was counted many times. V usage is TRBV5-1 and J usage is TRBJ2-2, with 11 bases that match TRBD1. The CDR3 loop spans 16 amino acids. Trimming removed 2 bases from V and 7 bases from J; junction bases left unmatched: 7. Germline CDR1 SGHRS, CDR2 YFSETQ. The CDR3 here is CASSFPDRGQDGELFF. The CDR3 DNA follows: TGCGCCAGCAGCTTCCCGGACAGGGGGCAGGACGGGGAGCTGTTTTTT.

The CDR3 reads CASSPTGRPGANVLTF. The CDR3 nucleotides read TGTGCCAGCTCACCGACAGGTCGCCCTGGGGCCAACGTCCTGACTTTC. The V call is TRBV18, the J call TRBJ2-6; possibly TRBD1 for D (6 bases). Looked up from germline, CDR1 is KGHSH and CDR2 is LQKENI. The length of the CDR3 is 16 residues. V was shortened by 3 bases and J by 2 bases, with 11 bases between the two germline ends.

This clonotype was picked up many times. V is TRBV12-3 or TRBV12-4 and J is TRBJ2-3, with unresolved D. The CDR3 covers 12 residues. V was cut by 3 bases and J by 2 bases, with 3 bases left in between. DNA for the CDR3: TGTGCCAGCAGTTTGATCACAGATACGCAGTATTTT. This sequence encodes CASSLITDTQYF.

The V gene is TRBV9, the J gene TRBJ2-5; D tentatively reads TRBD1 or TRBD2 (5 bases each). Looked up from germline, CDR1 is SGDLS and CDR2 is YYNGEE. This CDR3 spans 15 amino acids. With 3 bases removed from V and 4 bases from J, the gap between germline ends came to 16 bases. This chain's CDR3 is CASSATGTLGETQYF. DNA of the CDR3: TGTGCCAGCAGCGCTACCGGGACCCTCGGAGAGACCCAGTACTTC. Using reference TRBV9 and TRBJ2-5 for the parts outside the CDR3, the full variable domain is DSGVTQTPKHLITATGQRVTLRCSPRSGDLSVYWYQQSLDQGLQFLIQYYNGEERAKGNILERFSAQQFPDLHSELNLSSLELGDSALYFCASSATGTLGETQYFGPGTRLLVL.

This clonotype was seen ten or more times. V gene TRBV20-1 combines with J gene TRBJ1-4, with unresolved D. Trimming took 1 base from V and 6 from J, leaving 15 bases between them. CDR1 is DFQATT, CDR2 SNEGSKA, per germline (reference sequence). The CDR3 consists of 15 residues. CDR3 nucleotide sequence: TGCAGTGCTAGAGCCTCCGGGCCCCTTGATGAAAAACTGTTTTTT. Translation gives CSARASGPLDEKLFF.

This clonotype has a count of ten or more. The chain recombines TRBV5-4 with TRBJ2-1; 12 positions agree with TRBD2. Germline V gives CDR1 SGHNT, CDR2 YYREEE (reference sequence). The length of the CDR3 is 16 residues. The V gene end was trimmed by 4 bases and the J gene end by 2 bases; junction bases not matched to a gene: 4. The DNA for the CDR3 is TGTGCCAGCAGCCGACCTAGCGGGGGGGCCTACAATGAGCAGTTCTTC. Translation: CASSRPSGGAYNEQFF.

Ten or more counts support this clonotype. This rearrangement joins TRBV3-1 to TRBJ2-5, with TRBD2 identical over 12 bases. The germline V gene encodes CDR1 LGHDT and CDR2 YNNKEL (reference sequence). The CDR3 extends over 15 amino acids. V lost 4 bases and J lost 2; bases outside the gene matches: 2. CDR3 protein: CASSLGLAGQETQYF. The CDR3 DNA is TGTGCCAGCAGCCTAGGACTAGCGGGGCAAGAGACCCAGTACTTC.

This clonotype showed up many times. The chain recombines TRBV19 with TRBJ1-6, with unresolved D. The germline CDR1 and CDR2 sequences are LNHDA and SQIVND (reference sequence). V lost 3 bases and J lost 7, with 13 bases in between. The CDR3 contains 15 residues. The CDR3 reads CASSMDPDGNSPLHF. The CDR3 bases are TGTGCCAGTAGTATGGACCCGGACGGAAATTCACCCCTCCACTTT. The whole variable domain, filled in from reference TRBV19 and TRBJ1-6, reads DGGITQSPKYLFRKEGQNVTLSCEQNLNHDAMYWYRQDPGQGLRLIYYSQIVNDFQKGDIAEGYSVSREKKESFPLTVTSAQKNPTAFYLCASSMDPDGNSPLHFGNGTRLTVT.

This clonotype turned up a few times. The chain combines TRBV7-2 with TRBJ2-5; TRBD2 matches at 14 bases. V gave up 5 bases and J gave up 2 bases; unmatched junction bases: 4. CDR1 and CDR2 (germline): SGHTA, FQGNSA. The CDR3 extends over 16 amino acids. The CDR3: CASSTGLAGEQETQYF. The CDR3 DNA follows: TGTGCCAGCAGCACGGGACTAGCGGGGGAGCAAGAGACCCAGTACTTC.

In regard to this clonotype: A much larger clone is a single base away; this may be a read error. This chain uses TRBV7-9 with TRBJ1-2, with D hard to call. From germline, CDR1 is SEHNR and CDR2 FQNEAQ (reference sequence). V was clipped by 0 bases and J by 6 bases, with 2 bases between them. This CDR3 has 11 residues. The CDR3 DNA sequence: TGTGCCAGCAGCTTAGCCGATGGCTACACCTTC. It yields the protein CASSLADGYTF.

This clonotype turned up a few times. The chain recombines TRBV3-1 with TRBJ2-1; no definite D call. The length of the CDR3 is 13 residues. Germline-derived CDR1 and CDR2 are LGHDT and YNNKEL (reference sequence). The germline V and J ends were trimmed by 4 bases and 8 bases, with 12 bases remaining between them. The CDR3: CASSLGPQDEQFF. The CDR3 region has the DNA TGTGCCAGCAGCCTCGGCCCCCAGGATGAGCAGTTCTTC.

In its sample, this clonotype was seen many times. V and J are TRBV4-1 and TRBJ2-5; TRBD2 aligns across 7 bases. V trimming: 1 base; J trimming: 6 bases; junction bases outside the gene matches: 8. The germline V gene encodes CDR1 MGHRA and CDR2 YSYEKL. This CDR3 region has 15 residues. The CDR3: CASSQVRTRLKTQYF. Written as DNA, the CDR3 is TGCGCCAGCAGCCAAGTTAGGACTAGATTGAAGACCCAGTACTTC.

This clonotype was picked up many times. The V call is TRBV5-1, the J call TRBJ1-6, with D perhaps TRBD1 (6 bases). V was trimmed by 4 bases and J by 7 bases, leaving 12 bases between them. This CDR3 comprises 14 residues. Germline V gives CDR1 SGHRS, CDR2 YFSETQ. Here the CDR3 DNA reads TGCGCCAGCAGCCCAGGGGACCGGAATTCACCCCTCCACTTT. This codes for CASSPGDRNSPLHF.

This clonotype was recorded at least ten times. The rearrangement links TRBV24-1 to TRBJ2-1; 9 nucleotides match TRBD1. Trimming took 0 bases from V and 6 from J; bases not matched to a gene: 5. Germline assignment: CDR1 KGHDR and CDR2 SFDVKD. The CDR3 has 16 amino acids. Here the CDR3 reads CATSDLKDRGGNEQFF. CDR3 bases: TGTGCCACCAGTGATTTGAAGGACAGGGGTGGCAATGAGCAGTTCTTC.

The rearrangement joins TRBV7-6 to TRBJ2-1; TRBD1 matches at 8 bases. Germline CDR1 is SGHVS and CDR2 is FNYEAQ. The V and J ends lost 3 bases and 7 bases, in that order; junction bases with no gene match: 2. The CDR3 is 13 amino acids. CDR3 nucleotides: TGTGCCAGCAGCTTCTGGACAGGGAATGAGCAGTTCTTC. It codes for CASSFWTGNEQFF.

This clonotype was seen many times. The V gene is TRBV7-8, the J gene TRBJ2-3, with 7 positions matching TRBD1. After removal of 4 bases from V and 2 bases from J, the junction contained 6 bases not matched to a gene. This CDR3 has 15 amino acids. Germline V CDR1 and CDR2: SGHVS, FQNEAQ. The CDR3 region has the DNA TGTGCCAGCAGCTGGAACAGGGGTGACACAGATACGCAGTATTTT. Translated: CASSWNRGDTDTQYF.

In this sample, this clonotype turned up many times. The chain joins TRBV18 to TRBJ2-7, with a weak D call TRBD1 (6 bases). CDR3 size: 16 residues. The germline CDR1 and CDR2 sequences are KGHSH and LQKENI. With 3 bases removed from V and 1 base from J, the gap between germline ends came to 16 bases. The DNA of the CDR3 is TGTGCCAGCTCACCGGGGGCTGGACAAGGGTCCTACGAGCAGTACGTC. Protein: CASSPGAGQGSYEQYV.

The V call is TRBV20-1, the J call TRBJ1-4; D is perhaps TRBD1 (5 bases). CDR3 length: 15 residues. V was clipped by 2 bases and J by 2 bases, with 12 bases between them. Germline CDR1 DFQATT, CDR2 SNEGSKA (reference sequence). CDR3 DNA: TGCAGTGCTAGAAGATACAGGTCGACTAATGAAAAACTGTTTTTT. It specifies CSARRYRSTNEKLFF.

V is TRBV6-2 or TRBV6-3 and J is TRBJ1-2, with TRBD1 matching over 9 bases. The CDR3 is 16 residues long. The germline CDR1 and CDR2 sequences are MNHEY and SVGEGT. The trim removed 1 base at V and 6 bases at J, leaving 9 bases unmatched. CDR3: CASSYFRDRDKDGYTF. CDR3 sequence (DNA): TGTGCCAGCAGTTACTTCCGGGACAGGGATAAAGATGGCTACACCTTC.